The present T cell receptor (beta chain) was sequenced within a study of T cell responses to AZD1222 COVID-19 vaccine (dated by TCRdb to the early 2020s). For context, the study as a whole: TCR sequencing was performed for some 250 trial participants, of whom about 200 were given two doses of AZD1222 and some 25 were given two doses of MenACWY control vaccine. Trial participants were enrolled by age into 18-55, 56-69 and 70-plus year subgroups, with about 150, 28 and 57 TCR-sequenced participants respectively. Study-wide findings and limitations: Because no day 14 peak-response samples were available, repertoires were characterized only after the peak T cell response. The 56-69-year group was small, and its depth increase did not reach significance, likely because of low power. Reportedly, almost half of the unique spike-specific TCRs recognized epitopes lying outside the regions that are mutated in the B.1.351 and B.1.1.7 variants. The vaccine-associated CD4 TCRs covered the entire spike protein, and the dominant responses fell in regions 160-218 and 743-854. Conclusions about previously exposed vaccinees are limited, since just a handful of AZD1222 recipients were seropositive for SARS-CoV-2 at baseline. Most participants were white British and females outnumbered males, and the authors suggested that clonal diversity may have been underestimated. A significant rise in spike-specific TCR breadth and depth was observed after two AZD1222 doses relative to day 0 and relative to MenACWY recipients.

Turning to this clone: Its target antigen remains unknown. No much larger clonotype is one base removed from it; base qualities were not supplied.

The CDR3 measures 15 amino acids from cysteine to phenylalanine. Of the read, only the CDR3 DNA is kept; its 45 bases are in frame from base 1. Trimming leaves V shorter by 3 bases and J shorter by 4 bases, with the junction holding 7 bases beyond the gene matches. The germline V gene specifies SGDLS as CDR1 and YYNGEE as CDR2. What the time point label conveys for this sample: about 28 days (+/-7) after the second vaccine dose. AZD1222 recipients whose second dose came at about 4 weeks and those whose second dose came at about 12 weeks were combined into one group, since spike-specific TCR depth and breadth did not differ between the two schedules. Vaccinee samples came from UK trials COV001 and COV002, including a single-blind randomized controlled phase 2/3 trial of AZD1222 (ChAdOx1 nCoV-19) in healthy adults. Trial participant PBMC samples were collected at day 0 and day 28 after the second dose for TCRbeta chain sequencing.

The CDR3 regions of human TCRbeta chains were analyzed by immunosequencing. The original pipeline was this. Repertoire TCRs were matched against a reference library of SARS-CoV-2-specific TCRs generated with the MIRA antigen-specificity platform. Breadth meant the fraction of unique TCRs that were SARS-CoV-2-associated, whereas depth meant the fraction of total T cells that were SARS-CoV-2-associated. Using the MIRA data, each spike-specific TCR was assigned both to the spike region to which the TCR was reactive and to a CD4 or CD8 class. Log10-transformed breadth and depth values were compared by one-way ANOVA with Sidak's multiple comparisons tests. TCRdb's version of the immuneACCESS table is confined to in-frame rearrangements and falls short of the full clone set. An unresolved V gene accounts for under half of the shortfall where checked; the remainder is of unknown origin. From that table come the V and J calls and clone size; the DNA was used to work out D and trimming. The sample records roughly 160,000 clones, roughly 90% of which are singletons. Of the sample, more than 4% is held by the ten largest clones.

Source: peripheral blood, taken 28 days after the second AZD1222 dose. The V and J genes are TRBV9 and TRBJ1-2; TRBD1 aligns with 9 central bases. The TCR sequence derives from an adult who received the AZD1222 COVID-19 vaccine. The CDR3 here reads CASSAGQGLIYGYTF. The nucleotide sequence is TGTGCCAGCAGCGCTGGACAGGGGTTGATCTATGGCTACACCTTC.